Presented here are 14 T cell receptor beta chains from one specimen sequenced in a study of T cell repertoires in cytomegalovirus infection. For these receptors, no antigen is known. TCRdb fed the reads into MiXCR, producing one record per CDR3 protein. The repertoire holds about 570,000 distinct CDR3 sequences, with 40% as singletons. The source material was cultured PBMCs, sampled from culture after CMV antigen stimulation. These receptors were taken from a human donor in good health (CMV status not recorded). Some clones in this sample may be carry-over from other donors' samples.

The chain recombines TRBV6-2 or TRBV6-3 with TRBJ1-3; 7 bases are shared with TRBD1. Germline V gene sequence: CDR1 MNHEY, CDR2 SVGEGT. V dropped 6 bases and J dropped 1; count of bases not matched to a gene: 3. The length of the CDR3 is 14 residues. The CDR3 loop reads CASRSGGSGNTIYF. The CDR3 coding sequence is TGTGCCAGCAGATCAGGGGGATCTGGAAACACCATATATTTT.

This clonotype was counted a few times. The CDR3 is CASSSAIPNYGYTF. The CDR3 region has the DNA TGTGCCAGCAGCTCAGCGATCCCCAACTATGGCTACACCTTC. V is TRBV7-2 and J is TRBJ1-2; D uncertain. Trimming cost V 4 bases and J 2 bases, with 11 bases left between them. This CDR3 spans 14 amino acids. Germline CDR1 reads SGHTA; CDR2 reads FQGNSA.

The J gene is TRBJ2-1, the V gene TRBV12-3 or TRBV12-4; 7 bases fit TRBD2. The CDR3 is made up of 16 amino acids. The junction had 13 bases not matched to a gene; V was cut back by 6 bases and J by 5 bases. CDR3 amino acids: CASSSGAGMTNNEQFF. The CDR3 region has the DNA TGTGCCAGCAGCTCTGGAGCGGGAATGACCAACAATGAGCAGTTCTTC.

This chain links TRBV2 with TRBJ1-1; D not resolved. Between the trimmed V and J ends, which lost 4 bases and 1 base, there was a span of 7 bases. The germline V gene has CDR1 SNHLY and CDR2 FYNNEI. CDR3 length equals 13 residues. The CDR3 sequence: CASSASWNTEAFF. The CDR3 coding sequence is TGTGCCAGCAGTGCCAGCTGGAACACTGAAGCTTTCTTT.

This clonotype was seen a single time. CDR3 DNA: TGCAGTGGCACGGGGTGGGAGGGGGCCACCGGAGAGACCCAGTACTTC. Translating it yields CSGTGWEGATGETQYF. The chain carries TRBV20-1 and TRBJ2-5, with D perhaps being TRBD1 or TRBD2 (7 bases each). Germline CDR1 DFQATT, CDR2 SNEGSKA (reference sequence). The CDR3 contains 16 residues. V shed 7 bases and J shed 4 bases, with 25 bases lying between them.

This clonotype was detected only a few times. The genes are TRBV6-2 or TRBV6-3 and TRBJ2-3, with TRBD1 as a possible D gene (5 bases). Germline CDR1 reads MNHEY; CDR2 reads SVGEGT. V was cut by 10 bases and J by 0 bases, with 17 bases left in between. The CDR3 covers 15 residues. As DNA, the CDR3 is TGTGCCACCACCTCGAGGACAACTAGCACAGATACGCAGTATTTT. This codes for CATTSRTTSTDTQYF.

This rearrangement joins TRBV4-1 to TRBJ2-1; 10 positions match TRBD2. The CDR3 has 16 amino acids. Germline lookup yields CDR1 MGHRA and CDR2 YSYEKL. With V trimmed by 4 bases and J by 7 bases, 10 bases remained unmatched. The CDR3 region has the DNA TGCGCCAGCAGCCGCTTCCTAGCGGGGGTAGGAAATGAGCAGTTCTTC. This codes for CASSRFLAGVGNEQFF.

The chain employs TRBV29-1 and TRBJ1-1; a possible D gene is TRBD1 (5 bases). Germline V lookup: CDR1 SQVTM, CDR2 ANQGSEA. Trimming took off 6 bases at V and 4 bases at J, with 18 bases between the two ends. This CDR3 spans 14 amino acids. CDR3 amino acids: CSVRAGGGSTEAFF. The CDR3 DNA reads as TGCAGCGTCCGCGCCGGGGGGGGGAGCACTGAAGCTTTCTTT.

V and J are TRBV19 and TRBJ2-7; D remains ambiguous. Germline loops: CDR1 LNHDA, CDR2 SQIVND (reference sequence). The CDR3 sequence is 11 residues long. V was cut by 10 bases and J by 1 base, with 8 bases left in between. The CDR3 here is CATGLSYEQYF. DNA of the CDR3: TGTGCCACGGGCCTATCCTACGAGCAGTACTTC.

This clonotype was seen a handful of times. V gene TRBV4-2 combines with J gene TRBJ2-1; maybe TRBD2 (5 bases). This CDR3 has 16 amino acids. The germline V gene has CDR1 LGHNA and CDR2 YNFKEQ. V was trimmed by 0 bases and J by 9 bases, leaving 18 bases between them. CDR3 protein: CASSQERRSDAGEQFF. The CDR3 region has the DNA TGTGCCAGCAGCCAAGAAAGACGGAGCGATGCGGGTGAGCAGTTCTTC.

CDR3 sequence (DNA): TGTGCCAGCAGTCAGGGACTAGCGGGAGACTTCACCGGGGAGCTGTTTTTT. Protein: CASSQGLAGDFTGELFF. The J gene is TRBJ2-2, the V gene TRBV12-3 or TRBV12-4, with 14 bases matching TRBD2. Germline trimming cut 5 bases from V and 4 bases from J; bases unmatched to any gene: 6. The CDR3 contains 17 residues.

In DNA form, the CDR3 reads TGTGCCAGCAGTTGCGGTGGGCACGAAGGGTGTGTGGGGAAAAACTATGGCTACACCTTC. Translation gives CASSCGGHEGCVGKNYGYTF. The chain joins TRBV28 to TRBJ1-2; D uncertain. There are 20 residues in the CDR3. The ends were cut back, 4 bases at V and 2 bases at J, with 29 bases in the middle. Germline V lookup: CDR1 MDHEN, CDR2 SYDVKM.

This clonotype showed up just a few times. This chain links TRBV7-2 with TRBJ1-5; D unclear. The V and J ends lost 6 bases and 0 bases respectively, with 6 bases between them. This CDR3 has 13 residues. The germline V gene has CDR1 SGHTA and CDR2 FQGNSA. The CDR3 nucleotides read TGTGCCAGCAGATCCGATAGCAATCAGCCCCAGCATTTT. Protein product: CASRSDSNQPQHF.

CDR3 DNA: TGTGCCAGCAGAAAGGGGACTAGCATTATAGAGACCCAGTACTTC. It codes for CASRKGTSIIETQYF. J is TRBJ2-5 and V is TRBV11-2; 9 nucleotides line up with TRBD2. Germline CDR1 SGHAT, CDR2 FQNNGV. V trimming: 6 bases; J trimming: 4 bases; junction bases outside the gene matches: 9. This CDR3 spans 15 amino acids.